This T cell receptor beta chain was identified in a study of tumor-infiltrating lymphocytes in primary liver carcinoma. Regarding this clonotype: What it binds is not known.

Researchers generated TCR beta cDNA from approximately 450 ng of total RNA, relying on a constant-region primer. Amplification in three nested multiplex PCR rounds with slightly modified ARM-PCR gave rise to TCR beta libraries. The first two PCR rounds used TRBV1-TRBV30 primers with a Cbeta primer, 9 to 11 cycles each. TCRdb itself ran the multiplex PCR reads through MiXCR, one entry per CDR3 protein. The data show about 30,000 distinct CDR3 sequences, around two thirds seen once. V lost 4 bases and J lost 6, with 24 bases in between. The CDR3 is made up of 17 amino acids. Germline V gives CDR1 SGHNT, CDR2 YYREEE (reference sequence). Unsorted bulk tissue of about 19-31 mg yielded co-extracted RNA and DNA. Study-level points and caveats: Against blood, tumors held a significantly higher top-250-clone fraction (p = 0.039).

The source material was liver tumor tissue from sampling region 3. Subset here: tumor region T3, left-lateral pole. This chain connects TRBV5-4 to TRBJ2-3; D possibly corresponds to TRBD1 (5 bases). The receptor's source is a woman aged 25 to 39 with primary liver carcinoma and hepatitis B virus infection. The CDR3 nucleotides are TGTGCCAGCAGCATACACGGACACCCTCCACCCACGGATACGCAGTATTTT. Translating it yields CASSIHGHPPPTDTQYF.